This note documents a single T cell receptor beta chain sequence. V lost 0 bases and J lost 1, with 7 bases in between. Germline V lookup: CDR1 LGHNA, CDR2 YSLEER. The CDR3 is made up of 16 amino acids. TCRdb re-analysed the RT-PCR reads in MiXCR, keeping a single row per CDR3 protein. The table includes about 700,000 distinct CDR3 sequences, approximately 15% detected once. The origin of this receptor is a female donor in good health, serving as a healthy control. Sequenced material: memory CD4+ T cells from blood. The rearrangement joins TRBV4-3 to TRBJ2-6; no clear D. CDR3 bases: TGCGCCAGCAGCCAAGATTTCGGTTCTGGGGCCAACGTCCTGACTTTC. It encodes CASSQDFGSGANVLTF.